This T cell receptor (beta chain) was found in a study of CD8 T cells in ankylosing spondylitis. On this clonotype: Antigen unknown.

Scientists made TCR beta libraries using quantitative 5'-RACE with molecular barcodes. TCRdb reprocessed the 5' RACE reads via MiXCR and lists one record per CDR3 protein. There are hundreds of thousands of distinct CDR3 sequences in the sample; over 7% occur only once, and 4.5% to 5% lies in the top ten. Study observations and caveats: There was a TCR beta motif, made of several highly homologous variants, that appeared characteristic of ankylosing spondylitis blood. Disease-linked clones reportedly concentrated significantly in matched ankylosing spondylitis synovial fluid. Certain motif variants had earlier appeared in reactive arthritis synovial fluid and blood.

This TCR was sampled from a female donor with ankylosing spondylitis or in good health (not recorded which). Sequencing input: blood, either unsorted or a sorted T cell fraction (not recorded which).

The CDR3 reads CSARTKNIQYF. The DNA of the CDR3 is TGCAGTGCTAGAACCAAAAACATTCAGTACTTC. The genes are TRBV20-1 and TRBJ2-4; D is unresolved. CDR1 DFQATT and CDR2 SNEGSKA come from the germline V gene (reference sequence). CDR3 size: 11 residues. V gave up 2 bases and J gave up 2 bases, with 1 base separating them.